The clone carrying this TCR beta chain showed up many times. V lost 3 bases to trimming and J lost 4 bases; unmatched junction nucleotides: 2. Germline V CDR1 and CDR2: DFQATT, SNEGSKA (reference sequence). This CDR3 has 12 residues. TCR beta CDR3 sequences were amplified from RNA transcripts. The TCR CDR3 was amplified in a first-round RT-PCR using the HTBI primer set. TCRdb processed the multiplex PCR reads anew with MiXCR; each CDR3 protein has one entry. This table has hundreds of thousands of distinct CDR3 sequences, roughly 15% appearing once. The sample originates from a study of T cells in Graves' hyperthyroidism and ophthalmopathy.

The source material was blood. The V and J genes are TRBV20-1 and TRBJ2-7, with 8 nucleotides matching TRBD2. This receptor was identified in a woman aged 50 to 60 with Graves' ophthalmopathy. The CDR3 DNA sequence: TGCAGTGCTAGTAGCGGGATTTACGAGCAGTACTTC. Residues: CSASSGIYEQYF.